The entry that follows covers one T cell receptor (beta chain) sequence. This specimen belongs to a study of control samples from healthy donors and cancer patients. Libraries were prepared by immunoSEQ multiplex PCR; TCRdb keeps only in-frame clonotypes and omits some of them. The table lists 90,000 to 140,000 clones, 80% to 90% of them singletons, with about 13% in the top ten. Trimming at V came to 5 bases and at J to 5 bases, leaving 2 bases not matched to a gene. This CDR3 comprises 12 residues. Germline assignment: CDR1 LGHDT and CDR2 YNNKEL (reference sequence). This TCR was recovered from a woman in her 50s in good health. The sequencing input was blood. J is TRBJ1-1 and V is TRBV3-1 (or the pseudogene TRBV3-2); TRBD1 agrees at 7 bases. CDR3 bases: TGTGCCAGCAGCACAGGGGTGACTGAAGCTTTCTTT. Residues: CASSTGVTEAFF.